These 28 T cell receptor beta chains originate from one sample sequenced in a study of identical twins. TCRdb passed the 5' RACE reads through MiXCR, listing each CDR3 protein once. The sample carries 230,000 or so distinct CDR3 sequences, about 8.5% recorded once. Separately, the same data were catalogued under a study of yellow fever vaccine responses in identical twins.

Sample: CD8+ T cells sorted from blood. These TCRs come from a woman under 30 in good health.

In its sample, this clonotype was seen many times. The gene calls are TRBV7-9 and TRBJ2-7; TRBD1 matches 11 bases. The CDR3 runs to 15 residues. CDR1 is SEHNR, CDR2 FQNEAQ, per germline (reference sequence). Germline trimming cut 4 bases from V and 4 bases from J; bases unmatched to any gene: 6. The CDR3 coding sequence is TGTGCCAGCAGCTATCCGGGACAGGGGGTTTACGAGCAGTACTTC. Residues: CASSYPGQGVYEQYF.

This clonotype was counted many times. This chain joins TRBV29-1 and TRBJ2-3; 9 bases match TRBD2. With 6 bases clipped from V and 1 base from J, the junction kept 8 bases outside the gene matches. This CDR3 is 15 amino acids long. The germline V gene encodes CDR1 SQVTM and CDR2 ANQGSEA. The CDR3 DNA follows: TGCAGCGTAGCGGGGGGTCCCAAGGGCACAGATACGCAGTATTTT. This codes for CSVAGGPKGTDTQYF.

This clonotype came up many times. The CDR3 region is CASSLMRGGYEQYF. The CDR3 nucleotides are TGTGCCAGCAGCTTAATGCGGGGGGGCTACGAGCAGTACTTC. V gene TRBV11-2 combines with J gene TRBJ2-7, with 9 bases matching TRBD2. CDR1 and CDR2 from the germline V gene are SGHAT and FQNNGV. V lost 2 bases and J lost 3; bases outside the gene matches: 2. This CDR3 has 14 residues.

Ten or more counts support this clonotype. V and J are TRBV29-1 and TRBJ2-7; 8 bases agree with TRBD2. V shed 8 bases and J 0 bases; nucleotides not matched to a gene: 6. Germline V gene sequence: CDR1 SQVTM, CDR2 ANQGSEA. The CDR3 is made up of 13 amino acids. CDR3 DNA sequence: TGCAGCACCCGGGGGGGGAGCTCCTACGAGCAGTACTTC. It codes for CSTRGGSSYEQYF.

J is TRBJ2-7 and V is TRBV4-1; D perhaps matches TRBD1 (5 bases). The CDR3 contains 13 residues. V was pared by 0 bases and J by 5 bases, with 8 bases between. Germline V gene data show CDR1 as MGHRA and CDR2 as YSYEKL. The CDR3 region has the DNA TGCGCCAGCAGCCAAGATGCAGGGAACGAGCAGTACTTC. Protein: CASSQDAGNEQYF.

This clonotype showed up many times. The chain couples TRBV7-3 to TRBJ2-4; perhaps TRBD1 as D (6 bases). CDR3 length: 16 amino acids. CDR1 is SGHTA and CDR2 is FQGTGA in the germline V gene. V was trimmed by 5 bases and J by 0 bases, leaving 14 bases between them. The CDR3 is CASSPQGQKAKNIQYF. CDR3 sequence (DNA): TGTGCCAGCAGCCCTCAAGGACAGAAAGCCAAAAACATTCAGTACTTC. Combining the CDR3 with reference TRBV7-3 and TRBJ2-4 gives the whole variable domain GAGVSQTPSNKVTEKGKYVELRCDPISGHTALYWYRQSLGQGPEFLIYFQGTGAADDSGLPNDRFFAVRPEGSVSTLKIQRTERGDSAVYLCASSPQGQKAKNIQYFGAGTRLSVL.

The chain combines TRBV7-2 with TRBJ2-7; 9 positions match TRBD2. Germline V gene sequence: CDR1 SGHTA, CDR2 FQGNSA. V was clipped by 2 bases and J by 2 bases; unmatched bases: 10. This CDR3 comprises 17 residues. CDR3 protein: CASSLLRRLAEPYEQYF. Here the CDR3 DNA reads TGTGCCAGCAGCTTACTCCGGCGACTAGCGGAGCCCTACGAGCAGTACTTC.

This clonotype occurred many times. The chain combines TRBV12-3 or TRBV12-4 with TRBJ2-3; tentative D call: TRBD1 (5 bases). The CDR3 contains 14 residues. The V end was cut by 1 base, the J end by 6 bases, with 11 bases between. The CDR3 loop is CASSLGDSPDTQYF. The CDR3 coding sequence is TGTGCCAGCAGTTTAGGCGACAGCCCCGATACGCAGTATTTT.

V is TRBV27 and J is TRBJ2-3; 7 bases fit TRBD2. The junction had 2 bases not matched to a gene; V was cut back by 1 base and J by 4 bases. The CDR3 sequence is 14 residues long. Germline CDR1 MNHEY, CDR2 SMNVEV (reference sequence). The CDR3 loop reads CASSLYGRSDTQYF. CDR3 DNA sequence: TGTGCCAGCAGTTTATACGGGAGGTCAGATACGCAGTATTTT.

This clonotype showed up many times. V gene TRBV7-8 combines with J gene TRBJ2-1; 7 bases align to TRBD2. This CDR3 has 16 amino acids. Losses at the gene ends were 4 bases for V and 5 bases for J; bases not matched to a gene: 11. Looked up from germline, CDR1 is SGHVS and CDR2 is FQNEAQ. CDR3 amino acids: CASSSLSSGIHNEQFF. As DNA, the CDR3 is TGTGCCAGCAGCTCCCTGTCCAGCGGGATCCACAATGAGCAGTTCTTC. Full variable domain (outside the CDR3, taken from reference TRBV7-8 and TRBJ2-1): GAGVSQSPRYKVAKRGQDVALRCDPISGHVSLFWYQQALGQGPEFLTYFQNEAQLDKSGLPSDRFFAERPEGSVSTLKIQRTQQEDSAVYLCASSSLSSGIHNEQFFGPGTRLTVL.

Details on this clonotype: One junction end disagrees with the germline gene, perhaps due to a read error. The rearrangement uses TRBV3-1 and TRBJ2-7, with 8 nucleotides matching TRBD1. CDR1 and CDR2 (germline): LGHDT, YNNKEL (reference sequence). CDR3 size: 18 residues. CDR3 sequence (DNA): TGTGCCCGCAGTTTAGTCGGACAGGGTAGCCTGAGCTCCTACGAGCAGTACTTC. The encoded protein is CARSLVGQGSLSSYEQYF.

V gene TRBV10-3 combines with J gene TRBJ2-1; the D gene is possibly TRBD2 (6 bases). Germline CDR1 is ENHRY and CDR2 is SYGVKD. V was trimmed by 4 bases and J by 8 bases, leaving 12 bases between them. The CDR3 sequence is 13 residues long. The CDR3 DNA sequence: TGTGCCATCAGTGGGGGGGTAGTCGATGAGCAGTTCTTC. This codes for CAISGGVVDEQFF.

This clonotype showed up many times. The CDR3, as DNA: TGTGCCAGCAGCTTAGGAGGACTAGCGGAGCAGTTCTTC. This encodes CASSLGGLAEQFF. This rearrangement joins TRBV7-2 to TRBJ2-1, with 9 bases fitting TRBD2. This CDR3 has 13 residues. Germline V gene sequence: CDR1 SGHTA, CDR2 FQGNSA. V gave up 1 base and J gave up 10 bases; unmatched junction bases: 2.

This clonotype was recorded many times. This chain joins TRBV7-9 and TRBJ2-2; D gene ambiguous. V dropped 5 bases and J dropped 10 bases, with 23 bases sitting between them. The CDR3 totals 16 residues. CDR1 is SEHNR, CDR2 FQNEAQ, per germline (reference sequence). The CDR3 DNA follows: TGTGCCAGCAGCGCCACCACTGAAAACTTGTCGCAGGAGCTGTTTTTT. Translation: CASSATTENLSQELFF.

The CDR3 region is CASSLVGSGSWNEQFF. As DNA, the CDR3 is TGTGCCAGCAGCTTGGTGGGTAGCGGCTCGTGGAATGAGCAGTTCTTC. The genes are TRBV5-4 and TRBJ2-1; TRBD2 might be the D (6 bases). CDR3 length: 16 residues. The V gene's germline CDR1 is SGHNT and CDR2 YYREEE (reference sequence). With 0 bases removed from V and 7 bases from J, the gap between germline ends came to 17 bases.

This clonotype occurred a few times. This CDR3 is CASSQDRLPDRYGYTF. The CDR3 region has the DNA TGCGCCAGCAGCCAAGATCGACTTCCGGATCGGTATGGCTACACCTTC. V gene TRBV4-3 combines with J gene TRBJ1-2; no definite D call. Trimming stripped 0 bases from V and 5 bases from J, with 16 bases between. CDR1 and CDR2 (germline): LGHNA, YSLEER. The length of the CDR3 is 16 residues.

This chain connects TRBV24-1 to TRBJ2-1; TRBD1 aligns across 10 bases. This CDR3 is 16 amino acids long. With V trimmed by 0 bases and J by 9 bases, 7 bases remained unmatched. Germline V lookup: CDR1 KGHDR, CDR2 SFDVKD. The CDR3 coding sequence is TGTGCCACCAGTGATTTGGACAGGGGGCAGGGGGGTGAGCAGTTCTTC. This translates into CATSDLDRGQGGEQFF.

This clonotype was counted ten times or more. The rearrangement links TRBV5-1 to TRBJ2-7, with TRBD2 as a possible D gene (5 bases). The CDR3 loop spans 14 amino acids. With 0 bases removed from V and 3 bases from J, the gap between germline ends came to 10 bases. Looked up from germline, CDR1 is SGHRS and CDR2 is YFSETQ. CDR3 coding DNA: TGCGCCAGCAGCTTGGAGCGGCCGTACTACGAGCAGTACTTC. Translating gives CASSLERPYYEQYF.

The sample holds a few counts of this clonotype. The chain carries TRBV28 and TRBJ2-1; no definite D call. Per the germline V gene, CDR1 is MDHEN and CDR2 is SYDVKM. This CDR3 comprises 14 residues. V lost 3 bases and J 8 bases, leaving 14 bases between the germline ends. The CDR3 DNA reads TGTGCCAGCAGTTTTCTAGACCCATTTTATGAGCAGTTCTTC. This translates into CASSFLDPFYEQFF.

The V call is TRBV7-9, the J call TRBJ1-1, with 7 bases identical to TRBD1. Germline V gene lookup returns CDR1 SEHNR and CDR2 FQNEAQ (reference sequence). This CDR3 region has 14 residues. After removal of 6 bases from V and 7 bases from J, the junction contained 11 bases not matched to a gene. In DNA, the CDR3 is TGTGCCAGCAGAACCGGGACAGAGATTTTTGAAGCTTTCTTT. Residues: CASRTGTEIFEAFF.

This clonotype was picked up a small number of times. In DNA, the CDR3 is TGCGCCAGCAGCCAAGATCGCGTCGGGTCGTACTACGAGCAGTACTTC. As protein: CASSQDRVGSYYEQYF. The chain joins TRBV4-3 to TRBJ2-7, with no clear D. CDR1 is LGHNA and CDR2 is YSLEER in the germline V gene. V was pared by 0 bases and J by 3 bases, with 15 bases between. The CDR3 has 16 amino acids.

Many counts were recorded for this clonotype. V is TRBV28 and J is TRBJ2-2, with TRBD2 identical over 9 bases. Germline V gene lookup returns CDR1 MDHEN and CDR2 SYDVKM. The V and J ends lost 5 bases and 6 bases, in that order; junction bases with no gene match: 7. The CDR3 consists of 15 residues. The CDR3 DNA follows: TGTGCCAGCAGTCGAAAGACTAGCGGTCCCGGGGAGCTGTTTTTT. Translation gives CASSRKTSGPGELFF.

In its sample, this clonotype was seen many times. The gene calls are TRBV12-3 or TRBV12-4 and TRBJ2-5; TRBD2 aligns across 15 bases. After removal of 3 bases from V and 5 bases from J, the junction contained 22 bases not matched to a gene. This CDR3 comprises 22 residues. The CDR3 sequence: CASSLEKVGLAGGRVISETQYF. Written as DNA, the CDR3 is TGTGCCAGCAGTTTGGAGAAAGTCGGACTAGCGGGAGGGAGGGTCATAAGCGAGACCCAGTACTTC.

This clonotype occurred a few times. This chain links TRBV4-3 with TRBJ2-1, with D perhaps being TRBD1 or TRBD2 (5 bases each). This CDR3 region has 14 residues. Looked up from germline, CDR1 is LGHNA and CDR2 is YSLEER. V lost 4 bases and J lost 7, with 14 bases in between. CDR3 region: CASSPEVGGNEQFF. CDR3 sequence (DNA): TGCGCCAGCAGCCCAGAGGTTGGGGGTAATGAGCAGTTCTTC.

This clonotype appeared a few times. The chain joins TRBV2 to TRBJ1-5; D gene unclear. The V gene lost 3 bases and the J gene lost 0 bases, with 9 bases spanning the gap. In germline, CDR1 is SNHLY, CDR2 FYNNEI. The CDR3 covers 15 residues. The DNA for the CDR3 is TGTGCCAGCAGTGAGACTGCTTATAGCAATCAGCCCCAGCATTTT. Translated: CASSETAYSNQPQHF.

The chain combines TRBV5-6 with TRBJ1-1; D is ambiguous. V was pared by 0 bases and J by 5 bases, with 11 bases between. The CDR3 is made up of 14 amino acids. Germline V gene data show CDR1 as SGHDT and CDR2 as YYEEEE. This CDR3 is CASSLGGRWTEAFF. The CDR3, as DNA: TGTGCCAGCAGCTTGGGCGGCAGGTGGACTGAAGCTTTCTTT.

This clonotype was observed at least ten times. The chain has TRBV10-2 and TRBJ2-1; 11 nucleotides line up with TRBD1. With 7 bases clipped from V and 5 bases from J, the junction kept 10 bases outside the gene matches. This CDR3 has 16 amino acids. Per the germline V gene, CDR1 is WSHSY and CDR2 is SAAADI. The CDR3, as DNA: TGCGCCAGCAACCCCAAAGGGACAGGGGGAGACAATGAGCAGTTCTTC. Protein product: CASNPKGTGGDNEQFF.

Ten or more counts support this clonotype. The chain carries TRBV6-4 and TRBJ2-1; TRBD2 might be the D (5 bases). Germline CDR1 and CDR2: MRHNA and SNTAGT. Trimming took 4 bases from V and 8 from J, leaving 15 bases between them. The CDR3 spans 14 residues. CDR3 loop: CASSGGEAGDEQFF. Written as DNA, the CDR3 is TGTGCCAGCAGTGGGGGAGAGGCGGGTGATGAGCAGTTCTTC.